The rows below give T cell receptor beta chains drawn from one sample of a study of Tregs in tolerant kidney transplant recipients. Profiling relied on immunoSEQ multiplex PCR, and the TCRdb table lists in-frame clones only, not all of them. Here the sample spans roughly 80,000 clones, approximately 98% being singletons. The material was CD4+ T cells from blood, obtained before the transplant. These receptors all come from a human donor who received a combined kidney and bone marrow transplant. Both conserved end residues are trimmed from each CDR3. Size is omitted from some rows. Given values are once, few, many or a class for expanded clones.

>TRBJ2-3|TRBV5-4|NA
ASSLGAGVITDTQY
>TRBJ2-3|TRBV19|NA
ASRGQGLITDTQY
>TRBJ2-2|TRBV5-1|NA
ASSPGLAGDSNTGELF
>TRBJ1-2|TRBV30|NA
AWSPFGTGRYGYT
>TRBJ2-2|TRBV5-1|NA
ASSLGPSGSNTGELF
>TRBJ1-1|TRBV28|NA
ASSNLITEAF
>TRBJ2-7|TRBV14|NA
ASSQELPGLASPTRGIYEQY
>TRBJ2-7|TRBV6-6|once
ASSYSGGDYEQY
>TRBJ1-2|TRBV4-1|NA
ASSLTTTPEEGLNYGYT
>TRBJ1-1|TRBV6-5|NA
ASSYSRQNTEAF
>TRBJ1-2|TRBV7-2|NA
ASSLVGNRGNYGYT
>TRBJ2-7|TRBV25-1|NA
ASSEPSRTYEQY
>TRBJ2-3|TRBV25-1|NA
ASPLALYTDTQY
>TRBJ2-5|TRBV6-1|NA
ASSGGTSGGIQETQY
>TRBJ1-2|TRBV11-1|NA
ASSAQGYGYT
>TRBJ2-1|TRBV30|NA
AWSASGSKQF
>TRBJ2-3|TRBV7-9|NA
ASSFNRDRTQY
>TRBJ1-6|TRBV11-2|NA
ASSLETRIAPLH
>TRBJ1-2|TRBV7-8|NA
ASSLKQGAGGYT
>TRBJ2-3|TRBV11-3|NA
ASSSSRAAGTQY
>TRBJ1-2|TRBV4-1|NA
ASSQGPTVSYGYT
>TRBJ1-4|TRBV7-2|NA
ASSSQFDEKLF
>TRBJ2-1|TRBV9|NA
ASSASGRYYNEQF
>TRBJ1-2|TRBV7-2|NA
ASSLGLRIGGYT
>TRBJ1-2|TRBV30|NA
AWTGPHYGYT
>TRBJ2-7|TRBV11-2|NA
ASSPRLGTFNSYEQY
>TRBJ1-2|TRBV4-3|NA
ASSQARGHSGYT
>TRBJ1-2|TRBV18|NA
ASSSTGAPGYT
>TRBJ1-4|TRBV19|NA
ASRWGGDEKLF
>TRBJ2-7|TRBV6-6|NA
ASRAQGGEQY
>TRBJ2-1|TRBV7-6|once
ASSLGSRDRGNEQF
>TRBJ2-7|TRBV5-4|NA
ASRSGGYEQY
>TRBJ2-2|TRBV7-3|NA
ASRILQGAAGELF
>TRBJ2-3|TRBV5-6|NA
ASSFGGEGDTQY
>TRBJ2-5|TRBV6-1|NA
ANLLGTPIQETQY
>TRBJ2-3|TRBV7-8|NA
ASSLSTDTQY
>TRBJ1-6|TRBV6-1|NA
ASSPLVGRNSPLH
>TRBJ2-3|TRBV9|NA
ASSVGGFASDTQY
>TRBJ1-2|TRBV6-5|NA
ASSPTWTGWGYT
>TRBJ2-3|TRBV6-5|once
AIGETLGTDTQY
>TRBJ2-3|TRBV2|NA
ASSEGLADTQY